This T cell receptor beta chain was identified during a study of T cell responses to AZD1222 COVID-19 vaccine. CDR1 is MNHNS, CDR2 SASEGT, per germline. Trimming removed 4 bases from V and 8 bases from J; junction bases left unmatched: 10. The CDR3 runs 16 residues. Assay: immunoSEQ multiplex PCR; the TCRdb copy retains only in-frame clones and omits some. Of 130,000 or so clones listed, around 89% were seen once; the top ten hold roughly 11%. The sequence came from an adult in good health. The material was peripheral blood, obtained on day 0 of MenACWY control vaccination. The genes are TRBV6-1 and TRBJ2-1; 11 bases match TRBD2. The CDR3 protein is CASSGTSGRRVDEQFF. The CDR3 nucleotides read TGTGCCAGCAGTGGGACTAGCGGGCGGAGGGTAGATGAGCAGTTCTTC.